The source of this TCR beta chain is a study of control samples from healthy donors and cancer patients. The protocol was immunoSEQ multiplex PCR, while the TCRdb copy is restricted to in-frame clones and leaves out a portion. The sample has about 85,000 clones, 90% seen once. From germline, CDR1 is SGHNT and CDR2 YYREEE (reference sequence). V lost 4 bases to trimming and J lost 3 bases; unmatched junction nucleotides: 7. The CDR3 is 14 residues long. This sequence originates from a woman younger than 30 in good health. Sequenced: blood. The rearrangement uses TRBV5-4 and TRBJ2-7; the match to TRBD2 covers 7 bases. The CDR3 loop is CASSPGRGNYEQYF. CDR3 sequence (DNA): TGTGCCAGCAGCCCGGGGCGGGGGAACTACGAGCAGTACTTC.